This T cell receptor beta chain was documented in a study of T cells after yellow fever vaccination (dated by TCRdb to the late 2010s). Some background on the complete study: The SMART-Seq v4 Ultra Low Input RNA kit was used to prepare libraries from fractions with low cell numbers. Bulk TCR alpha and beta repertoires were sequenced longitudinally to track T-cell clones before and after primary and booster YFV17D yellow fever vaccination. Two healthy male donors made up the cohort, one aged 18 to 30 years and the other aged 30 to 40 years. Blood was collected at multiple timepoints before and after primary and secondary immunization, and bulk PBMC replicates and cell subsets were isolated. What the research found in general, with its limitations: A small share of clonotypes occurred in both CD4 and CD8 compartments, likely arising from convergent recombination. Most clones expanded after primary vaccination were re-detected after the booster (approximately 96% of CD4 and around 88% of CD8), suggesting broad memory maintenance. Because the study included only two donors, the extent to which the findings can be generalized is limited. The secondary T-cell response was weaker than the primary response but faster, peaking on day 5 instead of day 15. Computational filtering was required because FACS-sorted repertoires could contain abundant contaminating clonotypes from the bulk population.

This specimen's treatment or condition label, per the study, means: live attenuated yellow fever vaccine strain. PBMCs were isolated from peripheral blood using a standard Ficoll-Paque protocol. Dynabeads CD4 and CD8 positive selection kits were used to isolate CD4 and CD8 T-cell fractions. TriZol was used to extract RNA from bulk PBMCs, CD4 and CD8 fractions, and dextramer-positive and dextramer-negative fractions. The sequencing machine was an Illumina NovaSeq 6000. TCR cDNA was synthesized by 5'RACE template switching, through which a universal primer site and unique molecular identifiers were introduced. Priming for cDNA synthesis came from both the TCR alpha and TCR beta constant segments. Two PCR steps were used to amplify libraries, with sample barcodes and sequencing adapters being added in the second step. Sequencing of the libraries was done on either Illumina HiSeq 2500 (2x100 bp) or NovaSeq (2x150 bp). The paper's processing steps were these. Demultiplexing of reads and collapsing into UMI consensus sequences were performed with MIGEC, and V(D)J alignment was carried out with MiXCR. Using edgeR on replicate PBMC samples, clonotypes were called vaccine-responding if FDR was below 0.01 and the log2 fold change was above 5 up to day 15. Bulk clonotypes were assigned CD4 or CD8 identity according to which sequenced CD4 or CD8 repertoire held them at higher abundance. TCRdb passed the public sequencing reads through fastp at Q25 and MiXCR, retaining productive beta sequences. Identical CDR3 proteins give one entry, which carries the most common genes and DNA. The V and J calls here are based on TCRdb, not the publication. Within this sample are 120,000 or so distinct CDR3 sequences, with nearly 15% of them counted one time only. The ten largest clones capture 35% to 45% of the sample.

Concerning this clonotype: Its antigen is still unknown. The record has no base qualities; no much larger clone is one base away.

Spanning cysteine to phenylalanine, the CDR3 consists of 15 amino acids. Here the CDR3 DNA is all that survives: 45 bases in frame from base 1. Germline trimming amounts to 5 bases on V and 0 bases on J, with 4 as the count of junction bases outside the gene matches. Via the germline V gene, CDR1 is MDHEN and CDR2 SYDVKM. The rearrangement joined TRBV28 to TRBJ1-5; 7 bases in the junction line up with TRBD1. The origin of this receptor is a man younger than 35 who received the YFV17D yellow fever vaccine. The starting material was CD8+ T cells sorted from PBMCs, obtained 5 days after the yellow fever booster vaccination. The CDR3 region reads CASSLRTGSNQPQHF. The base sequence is TGTGCCAGCAGTCTGCGGACAGGTAGCAATCAGCCCCAGCATTTT.